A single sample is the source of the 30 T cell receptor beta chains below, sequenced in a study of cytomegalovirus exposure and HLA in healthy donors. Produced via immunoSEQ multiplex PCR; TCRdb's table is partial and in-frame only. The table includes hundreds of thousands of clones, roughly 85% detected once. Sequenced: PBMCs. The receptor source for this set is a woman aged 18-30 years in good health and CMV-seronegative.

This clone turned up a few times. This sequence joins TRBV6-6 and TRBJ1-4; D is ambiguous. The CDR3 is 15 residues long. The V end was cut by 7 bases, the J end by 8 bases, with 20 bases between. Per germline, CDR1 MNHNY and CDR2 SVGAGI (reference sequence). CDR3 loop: CASKPHGTPEEKLFF. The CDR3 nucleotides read TGTGCCAGCAAACCGCACGGCACCCCGGAGGAAAAACTGTTTTTT.

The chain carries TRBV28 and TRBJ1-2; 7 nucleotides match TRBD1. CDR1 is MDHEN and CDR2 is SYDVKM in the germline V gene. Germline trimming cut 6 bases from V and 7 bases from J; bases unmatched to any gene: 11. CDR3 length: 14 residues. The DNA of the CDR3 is TGTGCCAGCAGCTTCCAAGGGGGCGCGGGTGGCTACACCTTC. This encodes CASSFQGGAGGYTF.

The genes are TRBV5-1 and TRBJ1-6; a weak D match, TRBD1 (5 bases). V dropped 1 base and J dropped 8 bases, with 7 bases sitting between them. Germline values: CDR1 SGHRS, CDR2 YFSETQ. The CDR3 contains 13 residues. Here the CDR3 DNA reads TGCGCCAGCAGCTTGCCGGGGGATTCACCCCTCCACTTT. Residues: CASSLPGDSPLHF.

The CDR3 region is CSATPAREQFF. The CDR3 nucleotides are TGCAGTGCAACCCCGGCGAGAGAGCAGTTCTTC. V usage is TRBV20-1 and J usage is TRBJ2-1; D is unresolved. V lost 6 bases to trimming and J lost 10 bases, with 13 bases between them. CDR1 DFQATT and CDR2 SNEGSKA come from the germline V gene (reference sequence). The CDR3 covers 11 residues.

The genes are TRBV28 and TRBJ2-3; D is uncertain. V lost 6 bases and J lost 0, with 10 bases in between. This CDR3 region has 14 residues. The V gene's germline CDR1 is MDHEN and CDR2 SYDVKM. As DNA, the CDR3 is TGTGCCAGCAGCCTAAGGGCTAGCACAGATACGCAGTATTTT. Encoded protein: CASSLRASTDTQYF.

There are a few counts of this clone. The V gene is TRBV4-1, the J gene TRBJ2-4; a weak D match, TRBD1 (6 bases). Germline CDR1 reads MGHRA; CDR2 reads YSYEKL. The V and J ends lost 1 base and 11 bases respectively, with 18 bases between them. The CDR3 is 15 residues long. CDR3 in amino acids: CASSQARTDLVVQYF. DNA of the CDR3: TGCGCCAGCAGCCAAGCCCGGACAGATCTAGTCGTTCAGTACTTC.

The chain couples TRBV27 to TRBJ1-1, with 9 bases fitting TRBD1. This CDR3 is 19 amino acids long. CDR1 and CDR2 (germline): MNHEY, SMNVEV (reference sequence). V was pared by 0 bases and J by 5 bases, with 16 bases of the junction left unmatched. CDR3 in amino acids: CASSLSSLPGTGSGTEAFF. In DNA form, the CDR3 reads TGTGCCAGCAGTTTATCCTCGCTTCCCGGGACAGGGTCTGGAACTGAAGCTTTCTTT.

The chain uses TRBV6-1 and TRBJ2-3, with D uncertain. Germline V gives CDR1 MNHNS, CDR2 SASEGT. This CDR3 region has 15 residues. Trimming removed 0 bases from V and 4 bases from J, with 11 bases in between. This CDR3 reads CASSEARFSADTQYF. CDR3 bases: TGTGCCAGCAGTGAAGCGCGCTTCTCGGCAGATACGCAGTATTTT.

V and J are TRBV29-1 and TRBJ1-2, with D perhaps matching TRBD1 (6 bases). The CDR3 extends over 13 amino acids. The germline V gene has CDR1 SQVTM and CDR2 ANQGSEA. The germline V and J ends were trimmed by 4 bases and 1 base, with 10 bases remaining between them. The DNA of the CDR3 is TGCAGCGTTGGGGGGCGAGATAACTATGGCTACACCTTC. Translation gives CSVGGRDNYGYTF.

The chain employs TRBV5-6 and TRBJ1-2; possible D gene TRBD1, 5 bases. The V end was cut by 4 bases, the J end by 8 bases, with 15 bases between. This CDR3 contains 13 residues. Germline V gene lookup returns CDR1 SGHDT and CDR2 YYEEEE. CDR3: CASSLTVQAGYTF. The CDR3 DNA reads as TGTGCCAGCAGCCTGACAGTTCAGGCAGGCTACACCTTC.

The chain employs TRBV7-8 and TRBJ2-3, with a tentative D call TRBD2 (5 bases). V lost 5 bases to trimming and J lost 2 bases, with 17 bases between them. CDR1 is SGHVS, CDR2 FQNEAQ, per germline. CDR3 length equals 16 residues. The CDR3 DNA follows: TGTGCCAGCAGCCCGGACTTCGTAAACCCCACAGATACGCAGTATTTT. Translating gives CASSPDFVNPTDTQYF.

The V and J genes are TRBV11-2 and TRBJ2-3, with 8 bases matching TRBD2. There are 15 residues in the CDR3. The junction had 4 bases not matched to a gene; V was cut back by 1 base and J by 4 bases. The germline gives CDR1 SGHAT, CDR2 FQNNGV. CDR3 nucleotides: TGTGCCAGCAGCTTAGCGGGAGGGCCCTCAGATACGCAGTATTTT. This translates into CASSLAGGPSDTQYF. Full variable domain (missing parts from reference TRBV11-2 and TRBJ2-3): EAGVAQSPRYKIIEKRQSVAFWCNPISGHATLYWYQQILGQGPKLLIQFQNNGVVDDSQLPKDRFSAERLKGVDSTLKIQPAKLEDSAVYLCASSLAGGPSDTQYFGPGTRLTVL.

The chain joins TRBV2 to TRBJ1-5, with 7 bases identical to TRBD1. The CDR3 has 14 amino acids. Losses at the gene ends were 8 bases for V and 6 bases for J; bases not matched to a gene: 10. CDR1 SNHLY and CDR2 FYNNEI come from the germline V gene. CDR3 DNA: TGTGCCAGCTCTTCCGAGACAGGGACTCAGCCCCAGCATTTT. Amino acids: CASSSETGTQPQHF.

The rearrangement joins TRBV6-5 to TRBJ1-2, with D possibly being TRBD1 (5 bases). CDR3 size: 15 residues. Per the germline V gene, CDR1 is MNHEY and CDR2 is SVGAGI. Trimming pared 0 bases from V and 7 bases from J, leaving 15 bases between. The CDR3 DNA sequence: TGTGCCAGCAGTTACTCAGGCAGGGCCCAGGTTGGCTACACCTTC. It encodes CASSYSGRAQVGYTF.

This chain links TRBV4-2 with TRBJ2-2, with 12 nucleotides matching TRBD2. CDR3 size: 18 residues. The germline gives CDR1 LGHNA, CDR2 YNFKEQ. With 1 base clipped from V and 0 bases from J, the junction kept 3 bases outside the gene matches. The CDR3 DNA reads TGTGCCAGCAGCCAAGGACTAGCGGGGGTCGCGAACACCGGGGAGCTGTTTTTT. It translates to CASSQGLAGVANTGELFF.

The CDR3 sequence is CASSLVPGHSGNTIYF. CDR3 DNA: TGTGCCAGCAGCTTAGTCCCAGGCCACTCTGGAAACACCATATATTTT. The V and J genes are TRBV11-2 and TRBJ1-3; D gene unclear. The CDR3 loop spans 16 amino acids. The germline CDR1 and CDR2 sequences are SGHAT and FQNNGV. The V and J ends lost 1 base and 0 bases respectively, with 10 bases between them. Complete variable domain (other parts from reference TRBV11-2 and TRBJ1-3): EAGVAQSPRYKIIEKRQSVAFWCNPISGHATLYWYQQILGQGPKLLIQFQNNGVVDDSQLPKDRFSAERLKGVDSTLKIQPAKLEDSAVYLCASSLVPGHSGNTIYFGEGSWLTVV.

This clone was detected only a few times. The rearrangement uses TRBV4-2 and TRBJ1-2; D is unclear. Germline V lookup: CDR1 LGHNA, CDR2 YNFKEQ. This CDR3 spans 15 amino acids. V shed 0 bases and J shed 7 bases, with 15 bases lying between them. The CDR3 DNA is TGTGCCAGCAGCCAAGATCCCGGCAGTGTTCGTGGCTACACCTTC. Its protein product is CASSQDPGSVRGYTF.

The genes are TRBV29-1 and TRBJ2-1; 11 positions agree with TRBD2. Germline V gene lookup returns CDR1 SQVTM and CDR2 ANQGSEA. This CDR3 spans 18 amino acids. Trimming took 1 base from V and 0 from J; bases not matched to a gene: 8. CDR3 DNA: TGCAGCGTTGAAGGCGGACTAGCGGGTTCCCGCTCCTACAATGAGCAGTTCTTC. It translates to CSVEGGLAGSRSYNEQFF.

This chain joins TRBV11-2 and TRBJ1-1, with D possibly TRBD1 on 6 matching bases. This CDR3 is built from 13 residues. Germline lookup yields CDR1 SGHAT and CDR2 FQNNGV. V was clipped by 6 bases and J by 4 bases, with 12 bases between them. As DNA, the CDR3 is TGTGCCAGCAGTTCCAGGGGACCCACTGAAGCTTTCTTT. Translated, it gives CASSSRGPTEAFF.

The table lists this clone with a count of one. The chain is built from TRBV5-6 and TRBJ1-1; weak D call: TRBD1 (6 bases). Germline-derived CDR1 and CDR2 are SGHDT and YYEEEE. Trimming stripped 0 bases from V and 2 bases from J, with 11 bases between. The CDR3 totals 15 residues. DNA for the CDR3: TGTGCCAGCAGCTTGGGGGGGACAATTAACACTGAAGCTTTCTTT. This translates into CASSLGGTINTEAFF.

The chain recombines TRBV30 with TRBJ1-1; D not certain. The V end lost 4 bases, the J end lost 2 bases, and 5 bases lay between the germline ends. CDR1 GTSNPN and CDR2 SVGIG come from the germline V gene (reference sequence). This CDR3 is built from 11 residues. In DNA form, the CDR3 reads TGTGCCTGGATGGAAAACACTGAAGCTTTCTTT. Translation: CAWMENTEAFF.

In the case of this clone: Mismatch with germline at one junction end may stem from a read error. CDR3 region: CASRLESNNFYEQYF. The CDR3 nucleotides are TGCGCCAGCCGCTTAGAGTCTAACAATTTCTACGAGCAGTACTTC. The chain links TRBV5-1 to TRBJ2-7; D remains ambiguous. In germline, CDR1 is SGHRS, CDR2 YFSETQ. The CDR3 is 15 amino acids.

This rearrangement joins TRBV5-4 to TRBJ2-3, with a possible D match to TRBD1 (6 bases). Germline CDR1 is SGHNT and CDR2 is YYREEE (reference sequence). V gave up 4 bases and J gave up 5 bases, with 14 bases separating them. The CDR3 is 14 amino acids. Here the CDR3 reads CASSTQGSGDTQYF. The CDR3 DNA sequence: TGTGCCAGCAGCACACAGGGATCTGGAGATACGCAGTATTTT.

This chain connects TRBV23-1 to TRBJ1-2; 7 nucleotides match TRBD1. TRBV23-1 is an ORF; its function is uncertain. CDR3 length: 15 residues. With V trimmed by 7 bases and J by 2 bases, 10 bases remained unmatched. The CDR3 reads CASTPGTGANYGYTF. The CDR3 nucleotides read TGCGCCAGCACTCCGGGCACAGGGGCAAACTATGGCTACACCTTC.

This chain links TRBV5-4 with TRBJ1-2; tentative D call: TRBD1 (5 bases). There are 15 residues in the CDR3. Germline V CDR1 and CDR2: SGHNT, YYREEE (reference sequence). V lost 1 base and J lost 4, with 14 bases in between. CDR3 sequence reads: CASSLRGRAGYGYTF. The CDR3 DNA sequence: TGTGCCAGCAGCTTGAGGGGCAGGGCGGGCTATGGCTACACCTTC.

The CDR3: CSVGTGSLSYGYTF. The CDR3 region has the DNA TGCAGCGTAGGGACAGGGTCTTTGAGTTATGGCTACACCTTC. This rearrangement joins TRBV29-1 to TRBJ1-2, with TRBD1 identical over 9 bases. There are 14 residues in the CDR3. Germline V gene data show CDR1 as SQVTM and CDR2 as ANQGSEA. Trimming removed 6 bases from V and 5 bases from J; junction bases left unmatched: 10.

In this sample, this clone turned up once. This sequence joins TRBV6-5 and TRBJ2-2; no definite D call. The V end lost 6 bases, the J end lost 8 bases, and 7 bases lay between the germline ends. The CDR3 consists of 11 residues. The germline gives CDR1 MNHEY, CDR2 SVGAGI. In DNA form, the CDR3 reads TGTGCCAGCAGACGAACAGGGGAGCTGTTTTTT. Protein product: CASRRTGELFF.

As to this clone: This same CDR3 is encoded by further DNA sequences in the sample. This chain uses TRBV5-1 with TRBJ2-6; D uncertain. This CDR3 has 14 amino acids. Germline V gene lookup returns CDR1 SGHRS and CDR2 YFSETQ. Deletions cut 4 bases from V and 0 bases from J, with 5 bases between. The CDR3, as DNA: TGCGCCAGCAGCCTGAGCTCTGGGGCCAACGTCCTGACTTTC. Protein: CASSLSSGANVLTF.

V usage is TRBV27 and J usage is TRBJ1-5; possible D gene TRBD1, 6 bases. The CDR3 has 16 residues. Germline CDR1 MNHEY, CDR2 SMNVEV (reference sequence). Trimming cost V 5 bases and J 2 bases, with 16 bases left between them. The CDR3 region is CASSQIQGMGNQPQHF. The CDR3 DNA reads TGTGCCAGCAGTCAAATACAGGGAATGGGCAATCAGCCCCAGCATTTT.

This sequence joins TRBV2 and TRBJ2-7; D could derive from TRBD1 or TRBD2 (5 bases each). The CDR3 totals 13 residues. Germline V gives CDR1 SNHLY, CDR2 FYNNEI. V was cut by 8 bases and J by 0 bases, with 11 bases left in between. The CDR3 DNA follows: TGTGCCAGCGGGCCAGGGAGCTCCTACGAGCAGTACTTC. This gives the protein CASGPGSSYEQYF.